A single sample is the source of the 25 T cell receptor beta chains below, sequenced in a study of blood T cell repertoires in COVID-19. Only in-frame clones appear in the TCRdb table, and some are missing; sequencing was by immunoSEQ multiplex PCR. This table has some 300,000 clones, approximately 90% appearing once. The sequenced material came from peripheral blood. The receptors were sampled from a woman aged 45-59 years with COVID-19, enrolled during active disease.

The CDR3 DNA follows: TGTGCCAGCTCATTCTTGGGGCCCCTGTCCCCTGGGGCCAACGTCCTGACTTTC. This sequence encodes CASSFLGPLSPGANVLTF. The V call is TRBV18, the J call TRBJ2-6, with D perhaps matching TRBD1 (5 bases). CDR3 length: 18 residues. Trimming cost V 5 bases and J 2 bases, with 19 bases left between them. Germline lookup yields CDR1 KGHSH and CDR2 LQKENI.

The chain carries TRBV2 and TRBJ2-1; the match to TRBD1 covers 8 bases. The CDR3 runs 13 residues. Trimming took 7 bases from V and 7 from J; bases not matched to a gene: 6. Germline CDR1 is SNHLY and CDR2 is FYNNEI. The CDR3 loop reads CASIRTGKNEQFF. CDR3 DNA sequence: TGTGCCAGCATTCGGACAGGGAAAAATGAGCAGTTCTTC.

The J gene is TRBJ1-5, the V gene TRBV19; D perhaps matches TRBD1 (6 bases). This CDR3 region has 13 residues. The V end was cut by 7 bases, the J end by 10 bases, with 17 bases between. Germline V CDR1 and CDR2: LNHDA, SQIVND (reference sequence). The CDR3 DNA follows: TGTGCCAGTAAAGACGGGACACCTAGACCCCAGCATTTT. Residues: CASKDGTPRPQHF.

V gene TRBV5-1 combines with J gene TRBJ2-5, with 7 bases identical to TRBD1. This CDR3 is 15 amino acids long. The trim removed 0 bases at V and 2 bases at J, leaving 4 bases unmatched. Germline CDR1 is SGHRS and CDR2 is YFSETQ. The chain's CDR3 is CASSLGTTGQETQYF. As DNA, the CDR3 is TGCGCCAGCAGCTTGGGGACGACAGGGCAAGAGACCCAGTACTTC.

This rearrangement joins TRBV3-1 (or the pseudogene TRBV3-2) to TRBJ1-4; TRBD1 matches 7 bases. With V trimmed by 1 base and J by 7 bases, 9 bases remained unmatched. CDR1 and CDR2 from the germline V gene are LGHDT and YNNKEL (reference sequence). The CDR3 covers 16 residues. The CDR3 protein is CASSQGSPGGREKLFF. The CDR3 DNA follows: TGTGCCAGCAGCCAAGGTTCCCCAGGGGGGCGTGAAAAACTGTTTTTT.

J is TRBJ2-1 and V is TRBV6-4; 11 bases map to TRBD2. The V segment lost 3 bases and the J segment 6 bases; nucleotides outside the gene matches: 4. Germline assignment: CDR1 MRHNA and CDR2 SNTAGT. The CDR3 covers 15 residues. CDR3 in DNA: TGTGCCAGCAGTGAAAGACTAGCGGGACTCAATGAGCAGTTCTTC. Its protein is CASSERLAGLNEQFF.

This sequence joins TRBV5-1 and TRBJ2-1, with D unresolved. CDR3 length: 17 residues. Germline V lookup: CDR1 SGHRS, CDR2 YFSETQ. The V end was cut by 0 bases, the J end by 0 bases, with 13 bases between. The CDR3 sequence: CASSLALVPSSYNEQFF. Here the CDR3 DNA reads TGCGCCAGCAGCTTGGCTCTGGTGCCGAGCTCCTACAATGAGCAGTTCTTC.

The V call is TRBV7-6, the J call TRBJ1-1; 9 bases match TRBD1. The length of the CDR3 is 18 residues. Trimming cost V 5 bases and J 9 bases; bases outside gene matches: 22. Germline values: CDR1 SGHVS, CDR2 FNYEAQ. CDR3 in amino acids: CASSPGQGRNLGGLKAFF. CDR3 coding DNA: TGTGCCAGCAGCCCCGGACAGGGGCGGAATCTCGGTGGATTGAAAGCTTTCTTT.

This clone was counted a single time. V usage is TRBV20-1 and J usage is TRBJ2-1, with a possible D match to TRBD2 (5 bases). The CDR3 is made up of 9 amino acids. V was trimmed by 6 bases and J by 16 bases, leaving 13 bases between them. Germline CDR1 is DFQATT and CDR2 is SNEGSKA (reference sequence). In DNA form, the CDR3 reads TGCAGTGCAACGGACTCGCATTTCTTC. This encodes CSATDSHFF.

The rearrangement uses TRBV7-2 and TRBJ2-6, with D perhaps TRBD1 (6 bases). The CDR3 spans 16 residues. Trimming shortened V by 1 base and J by 1 base, and 8 bases separated the two germline ends. Per germline, CDR1 SGHTA and CDR2 FQGNSA. CDR3 in DNA: TGTGCCAGCAGCTTAGGTGGACAGTCTGGGGCCAACGTCCTGACTTTC. It specifies CASSLGGQSGANVLTF.

V usage is TRBV24-1 and J usage is TRBJ2-7, with a weak D call TRBD1 (6 bases). V was cut by 2 bases and J by 3 bases, with 10 bases left in between. The V gene's germline CDR1 is KGHDR and CDR2 SFDVKD. This CDR3 has 14 residues. CDR3 coding DNA: TGTGCCACCAGTGATTCTACGACAGGCTACGAGCAGTACTTC. It specifies CATSDSTTGYEQYF.

This sequence joins TRBV29-1 and TRBJ2-4; D ambiguous. The V end lost 3 bases, the J end lost 2 bases, and 14 bases lay between the germline ends. Germline V gene lookup returns CDR1 SQVTM and CDR2 ANQGSEA. The CDR3 spans 15 residues. The chain's CDR3 is CSVEIRPSPKNIQYF. The CDR3, as DNA: TGCAGCGTTGAGATCAGGCCTTCCCCCAAAAACATTCAGTACTTC.

The CDR3 DNA reads as TGCGCCAGCAGCCCCTTAGCGGGGGACAATGAGCAGTTCTTC. Translating it yields CASSPLAGDNEQFF. The chain couples TRBV5-1 to TRBJ2-1; 9 bases map to TRBD2. V was pared by 4 bases and J by 5 bases, with 4 bases of the junction left unmatched. The CDR3 spans 14 residues. CDR1 is SGHRS and CDR2 is YFSETQ in the germline V gene. Based on the CDR3 plus reference TRBV5-1 and TRBJ2-1, the full variable domain is KAGVTQTPRYLIKTRGQQVTLSCSPISGHRSVSWYQQTPGQGLQFLFEYFSETQRNKGNFPGRFSGRQFSNSRSEMNVSTLELGDSALYLCASSPLAGDNEQFFGPGTRLTVL.

The CDR3 is CATSKSSYEQYF. The DNA for the CDR3 is TGTGCCACCTCCAAGAGCTCCTACGAGCAGTACTTC. The genes are TRBV6-6 and TRBJ2-7; D is undetermined. V lost 10 bases, J lost 0 bases, and 10 bases lay in between. Germline values: CDR1 MNHNY, CDR2 SVGAGI (reference sequence). This CDR3 comprises 12 residues.

This sequence joins TRBV6-5 and TRBJ1-4, with 7 positions matching TRBD1. Germline V gives CDR1 MNHEY, CDR2 SVGAGI. Trimming removed 2 bases from V and 4 bases from J; junction bases left unmatched: 4. CDR3 length: 15 amino acids. This chain's CDR3 is CASSYDRASNEKLFF. CDR3 DNA sequence: TGTGCCAGCAGTTACGACAGGGCCAGTAATGAAAAACTGTTTTTT.

The V call is TRBV6-5, the J call TRBJ2-7; 9 bases fit TRBD1. The V and J ends lost 3 bases and 6 bases, in that order; junction bases with no gene match: 12. This CDR3 is 16 amino acids long. Germline V gene lookup returns CDR1 MNHEY and CDR2 SVGAGI. The CDR3: CASSYTGQGTIGEQYF. DNA of the CDR3: TGTGCCAGCAGTTATACTGGACAGGGGACTATTGGCGAGCAGTACTTC.

The V call is TRBV9, the J call TRBJ2-3, with 11 bases aligning to TRBD2. V gave up 2 bases and J gave up 3 bases; unmatched junction bases: 5. CDR1 is SGDLS and CDR2 is YYNGEE in the germline V gene. The CDR3 is made up of 16 amino acids. CDR3 loop: CASSVLGLAVTDTQYF. The CDR3 DNA follows: TGTGCCAGCAGCGTTCTGGGACTAGCGGTAACAGATACGCAGTATTTT. The variable domain in full, with the rest retrieved from reference TRBV9 and TRBJ2-3, is DSGVTQTPKHLITATGQRVTLRCSPRSGDLSVYWYQQSLDQGLQFLIQYYNGEERAKGNILERFSAQQFPDLHSELNLSSLELGDSALYFCASSVLGLAVTDTQYFGPGTRLTVL.

V usage is TRBV11-2 and J usage is TRBJ2-1; the match to TRBD2 covers 9 bases. The CDR3 has 16 amino acids. Germline V gives CDR1 SGHAT, CDR2 FQNNGV. J gave up 1 base and V 6 bases, and 7 bases lay outside the gene matches. CDR3 nucleotide sequence: TGTGCCAGCAGTTCGAGACTAGCGGCATCCTACAATGAGCAGTTCTTC. The encoded protein is CASSSRLAASYNEQFF. The full variable domain, its missing parts supplied by reference TRBV11-2 and TRBJ2-1, is EAGVAQSPRYKIIEKRQSVAFWCNPISGHATLYWYQQILGQGPKLLIQFQNNGVVDDSQLPKDRFSAERLKGVDSTLKIQPAKLEDSAVYLCASSSRLAASYNEQFFGPGTRLTVL.

This chain uses TRBV30 with TRBJ1-5; TRBD1 might be the D (6 bases). The germline CDR1 and CDR2 sequences are GTSNPN and SVGIG (reference sequence). The CDR3 is 13 amino acids. V lost 4 bases and J lost 5, with 12 bases in between. The CDR3 protein is CAWTNREDQPQHF. In DNA, the CDR3 is TGTGCCTGGACCAACAGGGAAGATCAGCCCCAGCATTTT.

This chain connects TRBV9 to TRBJ1-5; TRBD1 is a possible D gene (6 bases). V was clipped by 2 bases and J by 6 bases, with 9 bases between them. The CDR3 totals 13 residues. The germline gives CDR1 SGDLS, CDR2 YYNGEE. CDR3 sequence: CASSVGAGQPQHF. The CDR3 DNA reads as TGTGCCAGCAGCGTGGGGGCGGGTCAGCCCCAGCATTTT.

V gene TRBV5-4 combines with J gene TRBJ2-2; D unclear. CDR3 length equals 13 residues. Germline V lookup: CDR1 SGHNT, CDR2 YYREEE (reference sequence). Trimming shortened V by 4 bases and J by 1 base, and 5 bases separated the two germline ends. The CDR3 is CASSRVNTGELFF. DNA of the CDR3: TGTGCCAGCAGCCGGGTGAACACCGGGGAGCTGTTTTTT.

The chain has TRBV25-1 and TRBJ1-2; D call uncertain. V lost 2 bases and J 7 bases, leaving 17 bases between the germline ends. Germline V CDR1 and CDR2: MGHDK, SYGVNS. The CDR3 has 15 residues. The CDR3 loop reads CASSEAGTGGLGYTF. The CDR3 DNA is TGTGCCAGCAGTGAAGCCGGAACGGGAGGGCTTGGCTACACCTTC.

This clone has just a few counts. V gene TRBV4-3 combines with J gene TRBJ2-5; 14 bases agree with TRBD2. This CDR3 has 16 amino acids. V gave up 0 bases and J gave up 7 bases; unmatched junction bases: 4. Germline V lookup: CDR1 LGHNA, CDR2 YSLEER. This CDR3 reads CASSQEGLAGDVTQYF. CDR3 DNA sequence: TGCGCCAGCAGCCAAGAGGGACTAGCGGGGGACGTGACCCAGTACTTC.

The chain links TRBV6-5 to TRBJ1-3; D remains unclear. Germline CDR1 reads MNHEY; CDR2 reads SVGAGI. CDR3 length: 14 residues. With 7 bases removed from V and 4 bases from J, the gap between germline ends came to 14 bases. CDR3: CASTSGEEGNTIYF. The CDR3 bases are TGTGCCAGCACTTCGGGAGAGGAGGGAAACACCATATATTTT.

This clone came up once. This chain joins TRBV27 and TRBJ2-1, with TRBD2 matching 12 bases. V shed 4 bases and J 2 bases; nucleotides not matched to a gene: 12. Germline CDR1 and CDR2: MNHEY and SMNVEV (reference sequence). The CDR3 is 19 residues long. The CDR3 loop reads CASSSPSGLAGSPYNEQFF. The CDR3 nucleotides are TGTGCCAGCAGTTCCCCTTCGGGACTAGCGGGCAGTCCCTACAATGAGCAGTTCTTC.